This T cell receptor (beta chain) was profiled in a study of CD8+CD57+ T cells in acquired aplastic anemia. Study overall: Yields of DNA that came from sorted CD4+ and CD8+ cells averaged about 2.9 ug.

Genomic DNA, the template, was used for profiling of the TCR beta VDJ and CDR3. TCRdb re-derived calls from the reads in MiXCR, one entry per CDR3 protein. The table lists about 250,000 distinct CDR3 sequences, around 45% of them singletons. The CDR3 is 13 residues long. Between the trimmed V and J ends, which lost 4 bases and 1 base, there was a span of 5 bases. Germline lookup yields CDR1 MNHEY and CDR2 SMNVEV (reference sequence). By flow cytometry, patients selected for sequencing had shown an expansion of CD8+CD57+ cells. The cohort consisted entirely of patients having severe acquired aplastic anemia. At the time of blood sampling, patients had not yet received any therapy. Regarding the study as a whole: Common to patients and controls were approximately 30 CD8+ CDR3 sequences.

This clonotype was recorded many times. Its target is unknown. The sample comprised sorted CD4+, CD8+, or CD8+CD57+ T cells (not recorded which) from PBMCs. The V call is TRBV27, the J call TRBJ1-5; D is uncertain. This clonotype was sampled from a human donor with aplastic anemia. Here the CDR3 reads CASSSVSNQPQHF. The CDR3 nucleotides read TGTGCCAGCAGTTCGGTGAGCAATCAGCCCCAGCATTTT.